This passage covers 3 T cell receptor beta chains from one sample sequenced in a study of blood T cell repertoires in COVID-19. Produced via immunoSEQ multiplex PCR; TCRdb's table is partial and in-frame only. There are about 200,000 clones in the sample; around 86% occur only once, and about 2.9% lies in the top ten. The sample comprised peripheral blood. All receptors derive from a man aged 55 to 69 with acute or convalescent COVID-19.

The chain couples TRBV7-6 to TRBJ1-5; D remains ambiguous. Deletions cut 5 bases from V and 4 bases from J, with 6 bases between. The CDR3 runs 12 residues. The germline V gene encodes CDR1 SGHVS and CDR2 FNYEAQ. CDR3 protein: CASSHLNQPQHF. CDR3 nucleotides: TGTGCCAGCAGCCATCTAAATCAGCCCCAGCATTTT.

Only a few counts were recorded for this clone. The rearrangement links TRBV11-2 to TRBJ1-1; D not certain. V was pared by 3 bases and J by 1 base, with 9 bases between. CDR3 size: 14 residues. Germline CDR1 is SGHAT and CDR2 is FQNNGV. CDR3 protein: CASSFNIKNTEAFF. DNA for the CDR3: TGTGCCAGCAGCTTTAACATTAAGAACACTGAAGCTTTCTTT.

The V and J genes are TRBV19 and TRBJ2-5, with 9 bases fitting TRBD2. The V segment lost 3 bases and the J segment 4 bases; nucleotides outside the gene matches: 9. The germline CDR1 and CDR2 sequences are LNHDA and SQIVND (reference sequence). This CDR3 spans 16 amino acids. The CDR3 DNA reads TGTGCCAGTAGTATGGCGGGGGGGCCCGGGAGAGAGACCCAGTACTTC. Translated, it gives CASSMAGGPGRETQYF.